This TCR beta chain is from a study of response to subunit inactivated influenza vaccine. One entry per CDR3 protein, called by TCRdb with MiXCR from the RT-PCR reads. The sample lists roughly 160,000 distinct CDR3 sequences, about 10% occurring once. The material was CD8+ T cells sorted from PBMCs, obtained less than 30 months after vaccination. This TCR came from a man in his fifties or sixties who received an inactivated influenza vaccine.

The CDR3 is CSATRVFTEAFF. The CDR3 region has the DNA TGCAGTGCTACCAGGGTTTTCACTGAAGCTTTCTTT. The chain carries TRBV20-1 and TRBJ1-1; TRBD1 might be the D (5 bases). The germline CDR1 and CDR2 sequences are DFQATT and SNEGSKA (reference sequence). V was clipped by 4 bases and J by 4 bases, with 10 bases between them. There are 12 residues in the CDR3.